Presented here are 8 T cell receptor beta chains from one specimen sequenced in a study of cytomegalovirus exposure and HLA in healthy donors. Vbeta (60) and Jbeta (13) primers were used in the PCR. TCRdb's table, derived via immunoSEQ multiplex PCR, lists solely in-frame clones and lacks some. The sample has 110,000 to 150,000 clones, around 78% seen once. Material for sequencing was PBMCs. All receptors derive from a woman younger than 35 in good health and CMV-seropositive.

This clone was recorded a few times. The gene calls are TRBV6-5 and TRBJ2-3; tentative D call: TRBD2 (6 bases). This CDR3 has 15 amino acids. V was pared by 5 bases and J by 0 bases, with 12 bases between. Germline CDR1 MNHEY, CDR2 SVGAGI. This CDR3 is CASSGHLASTDTQYF. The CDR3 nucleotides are TGTGCCAGCAGTGGGCACCTAGCGAGCACAGATACGCAGTATTTT.

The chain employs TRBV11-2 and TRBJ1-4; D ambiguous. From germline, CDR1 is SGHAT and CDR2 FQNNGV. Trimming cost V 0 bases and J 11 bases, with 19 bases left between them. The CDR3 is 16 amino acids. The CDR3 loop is CASSLESRGTYGKLFF. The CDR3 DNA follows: TGTGCCAGCAGCTTAGAGTCCCGAGGAACCTATGGGAAACTGTTTTTT.

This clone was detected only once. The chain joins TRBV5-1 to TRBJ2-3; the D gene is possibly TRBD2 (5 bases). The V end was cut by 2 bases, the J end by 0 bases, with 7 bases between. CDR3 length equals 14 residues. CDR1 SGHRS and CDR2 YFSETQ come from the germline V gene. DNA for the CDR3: TGCGCCAGCAGCTTAGCGGCAAGCACAGATACGCAGTATTTT. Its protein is CASSLAASTDTQYF.

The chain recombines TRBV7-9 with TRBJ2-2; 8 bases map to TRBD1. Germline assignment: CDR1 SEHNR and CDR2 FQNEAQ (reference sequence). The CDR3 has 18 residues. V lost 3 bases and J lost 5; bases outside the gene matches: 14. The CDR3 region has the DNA TGTGCCAGCAGCTTCCCGAGCGGACAGGGCGTTAGGACCGGGGAGCTGTTTTTT. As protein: CASSFPSGQGVRTGELFF.

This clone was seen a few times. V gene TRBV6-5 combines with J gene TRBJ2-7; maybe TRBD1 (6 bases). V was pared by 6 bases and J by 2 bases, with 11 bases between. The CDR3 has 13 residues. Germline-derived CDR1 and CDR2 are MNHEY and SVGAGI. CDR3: CASSPPGAYEQYF. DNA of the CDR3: TGTGCCAGCAGCCCCCCAGGGGCCTACGAGCAGTACTTC.

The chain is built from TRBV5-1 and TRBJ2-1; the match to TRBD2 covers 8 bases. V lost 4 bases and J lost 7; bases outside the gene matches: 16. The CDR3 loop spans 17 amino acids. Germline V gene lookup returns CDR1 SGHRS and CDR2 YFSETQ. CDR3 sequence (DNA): TGCGCCAGCAGCCTCTACCGAAGCGGGGGAGATGGTAATGAGCAGTTCTTC. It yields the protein CASSLYRSGGDGNEQFF.

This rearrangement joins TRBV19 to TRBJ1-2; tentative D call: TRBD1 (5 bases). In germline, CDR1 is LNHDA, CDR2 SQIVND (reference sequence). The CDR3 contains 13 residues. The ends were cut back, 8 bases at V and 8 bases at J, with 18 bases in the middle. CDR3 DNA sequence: TGTGCCAGTCAACTCGGCGGAGGGGACGGCTACACCTTC. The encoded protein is CASQLGGGDGYTF.

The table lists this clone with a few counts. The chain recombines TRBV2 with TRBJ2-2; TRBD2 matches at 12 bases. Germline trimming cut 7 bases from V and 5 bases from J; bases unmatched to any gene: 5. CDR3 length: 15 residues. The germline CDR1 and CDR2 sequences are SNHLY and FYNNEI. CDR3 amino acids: CASKTSGGGTGELFF. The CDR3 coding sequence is TGTGCCAGCAAGACTAGCGGGGGCGGAACCGGGGAGCTGTTTTTT.